This TCR beta chain came from a study of shared clonotypes between healthy human individuals. Across the whole study: Three CD4 naive, three CD4 memory, two CD8 naive and one CD8 memory plate were used per donor. Overall study findings and caveats: The sampled material consisted only of blood, and tissue repertoires are likely to differ.

Using immunoSEQ multiplex PCR, the repertoire was profiled, and TCRdb retains in-frame clones only, with some absent. This table has 2 million to 2.5 million clones, 85% to 95% appearing once. Comments on this clone: The antigen is not known.

Deletions cut 4 bases from V and 5 bases from J, with 18 bases between. Germline lookup yields CDR1 SGHRS and CDR2 YFSETQ. CDR3 length: 15 amino acids. This TCR derives from a man younger than 30 in good health. Some clones in this sample may be carry-over from other donors' samples. The sample taken for sequencing was naive CD4+ T cells from PBMCs. Subset described: CD45RA+ positively selected. The chain recombines TRBV5-1 with TRBJ1-1, with unresolved D. CDR3 DNA: TGCGCCAGCAGCCCAATGGACCGATCCCCAACTGAAGCTTTCTTT. Translated: CASSPMDRSPTEAFF. Looking up the rest from reference TRBV5-1 and TRBJ1-1 gives the full variable domain: KAGVTQTPRYLIKTRGQQVTLSCSPISGHRSVSWYQQTPGQGLQFLFEYFSETQRNKGNFPGRFSGRQFSNSRSEMNVSTLELGDSALYLCASSPMDRSPTEAFFGQGTRLTVV.